This T cell receptor (beta chain) was sequenced during a study of T cell responses to AZD1222 COVID-19 vaccine (dated by TCRdb to the early 2020s). Some background on the complete study: TCR sequencing was performed for 230 to 250 trial participants, of whom about 200 were given two doses of AZD1222 and around 25 were given two doses of MenACWY control vaccine. Trial participants were enrolled into age subgroups of 18-55, 56-69 and 70-plus years, which contained around 150, 28 and 57 TCR-sequenced participants, respectively. Results and caveats for the whole study, not just this receptor: A significant rise in spike-specific TCR breadth and depth was observed after two AZD1222 doses relative to day 0 and relative to MenACWY recipients. The vaccine-associated CD4 TCRs covered the entire spike protein, and the dominant responses fell in regions 160-218 and 743-854. The 56-69-year group was small, and its depth increase did not reach significance, likely because of low power. Conclusions about previously exposed vaccinees are limited, since just a handful of AZD1222 recipients were seropositive for SARS-CoV-2 at baseline. Most participants were white British and females outnumbered males, and the authors suggested that clonal diversity may have been underestimated. Because no day 14 peak-response samples were available, the repertoires could be characterized only after the peak T cell response. Nearly half of unique spike-specific TCRs reportedly recognized epitopes outside regions mutated in the B.1.351 and B.1.1.7 variants.

The sample's time point label is to be understood as: about 28 days (+/-7) after the second vaccine dose. Because spike-specific TCR depth and breadth did not differ between the two schedules, AZD1222 recipients who got a second dose at roughly 4 weeks were pooled with those who got a second dose at roughly 12 weeks. The vaccinee samples were drawn from two UK trials, COV001 and COV002, one of which was a single-blind randomized controlled phase 2/3 trial testing AZD1222 (ChAdOx1 nCoV-19) in healthy adults. For TCRbeta chain sequencing, PBMC samples from trial participants were taken at day 0 and at day 28 after the second dose. This clone has a single count. Its antigen is unknown. No clone much larger than this one lies a single base away; base qualities are absent. The germline V gene encodes CDR1 SGHNT and CDR2 YENEEA. From the cysteine through the phenylalanine, the CDR3 covers 15 amino acids. The DNA shown is the 45-base CDR3, in frame from base 1. V is pruned by 3 bases and J by 4 bases, leaving 6 bases of the junction without a gene match.

The CDR3 regions of human TCRbeta chains were subjected to immunosequencing. Concerning the study's data processing: Repertoire TCRs were checked for matches against a reference library of SARS-CoV-2-specific TCRs that had been generated using the MIRA antigen-specificity platform. Breadth was defined as the fraction of unique TCRs that were SARS-CoV-2-associated. Depth was defined as the fraction of total T cells that were SARS-CoV-2-associated. Using the MIRA data, every spike-specific TCR was mapped to the spike region that the TCR reacted to and assigned to either a CD4 or a CD8 class. Log10-transformed breadth and depth values were compared by one-way ANOVA with Sidak's multiple comparisons tests. Imported from immuneACCESS, the table was reduced by TCRdb to in-frame sequences with V and J called. These copies leave out some clones; in studies compared against another copy, an unresolved V gene accounts for under half, and the cause of the remainder is not known. The V and J calls and the clone size are those of that table, but D and trimming were determined from the DNA. Here the sample has about 59,000 clones; roughly nine tenths occur a single time. Of the sample, about 5.9% is held by the ten largest clones.

The source of this sequence is an adult who received the AZD1222 COVID-19 vaccine. The rearranged segments are TRBV11-3 and TRBJ2-1; 7 central bases correspond to TRBD2. Sequences were derived from peripheral blood, sampled 28 days after the second AZD1222 dose. The CDR3 protein is CASSFTSGDYNEQFF. The nucleotide sequence reads as follows: TGTGCCAGCAGCTTTACCAGCGGGGATTACAATGAGCAGTTCTTC.